Listed here are 32 T cell receptor beta chains from one sample, sequenced in a study of molecular identifiers for immune sequencing clone quantification. From the PCR reads, TCRdb called clonotypes with MiXCR, one entry per CDR3 protein. The data hold about 640,000 distinct CDR3 sequences, with roughly 21% observed a single time. The specimen sequenced was naive CD8+ T cells from blood, with Jurkat cell RNA spiked in. The subset is: FACS-sorted CD8+CD4-CCR7+CD45RA+ naive T cells. Every receptor here comes from a human donor in good health. Some libraries in this study had Jurkat cell RNA spiked in.

This chain joins TRBV25-1 and TRBJ1-5; 8 bases fit TRBD1. V was pared by 8 bases and J by 4 bases, with 7 bases of the junction left unmatched. The germline gives CDR1 MGHDK, CDR2 SYGVNS. This CDR3 is built from 14 residues. The chain's CDR3 is CASGQGIGNQPQHF. In nucleotides, the CDR3 is TGTGCCAGCGGACAGGGAATTGGGAATCAGCCCCAGCATTTT.

The chain has TRBV15 and TRBJ1-5, with D tentatively TRBD1 (5 bases). Trimming took off 4 bases at V and 6 bases at J, with 22 bases between the two ends. The CDR3 is 17 residues long. Germline CDR1 and CDR2: LNHNV and YYDKDF (reference sequence). The CDR3 loop reads CATSMAGLTGYGQPQHF. Written as DNA, the CDR3 is TGTGCCACCAGCATGGCGGGACTCACGGGTTATGGTCAGCCCCAGCATTTT.

This clonotype has a count of ten or more. The chain is built from TRBV5-1 and TRBJ2-3; unclear D gene. The V end lost 0 bases, the J end lost 4 bases, and 12 bases lay between the germline ends. Germline V lookup: CDR1 SGHRS, CDR2 YFSETQ. This CDR3 is 15 amino acids long. The DNA of the CDR3 is TGCGCCAGCAGCTTGGCCGACGGTAAACCAGATACGCAGTATTTT. Amino acids: CASSLADGKPDTQYF.

With regard to this clonotype: A much larger clone is a single base away; this may be a read error. The chain has TRBV20-1 and TRBJ1-5; tentative D call: TRBD1 (5 bases). CDR3 length: 16 residues. The germline gives CDR1 DFQATT, CDR2 SNEGSKA (reference sequence). The CDR3 DNA follows: TGCAGTGCTAGTATCCGGGACGAAGGACGCAATCAGTCCCAGCATTTT. It specifies CSASIRDEGRNQSQHF.

At least ten counts were recorded for this clonotype. V is TRBV7-8 and J is TRBJ2-1; unclear D gene. The V and J ends lost 1 base and 5 bases respectively, with 9 bases between them. The CDR3 extends over 14 amino acids. CDR1 and CDR2 (germline): SGHVS, FQNEAQ. The CDR3 DNA follows: TGTGCCAGCAGCTTAGTTGGTCGGAACAATGAGCAGTTCTTC. It specifies CASSLVGRNNEQFF. Together with reference TRBV7-8 and TRBJ2-1, the CDR3 gives the full variable domain: GAGVSQSPRYKVAKRGQDVALRCDPISGHVSLFWYQQALGQGPEFLTYFQNEAQLDKSGLPSDRFFAERPEGSVSTLKIQRTQQEDSAVYLCASSLVGRNNEQFFGPGTRLTVL.

In regard to this clonotype: A clone one base away is much larger, so this may be a read error. V usage is TRBV1 and J usage is TRBJ2-3; the table's TRBD1 call for D was not verified on the DNA. TRBV1 is given as a pseudogene. The CDR3 consists of 14 residues. For the CDR3, the DNA is TGCACCAGCAGTCGATTAGGGGGCACAGATACGCAGTATTTT. This codes for CTSSRLGGTDTQYF.

This chain connects TRBV3-1 to TRBJ1-4, with D possibly being TRBD1 (6 bases). The CDR3 is made up of 16 amino acids. With 1 base removed from V and 7 bases from J, the gap between germline ends came to 16 bases. The germline V gene has CDR1 LGHDT and CDR2 YNNKEL (reference sequence). DNA for the CDR3: TGTGCCAGCAGCCAAGGTATAGGACAGTTCGGTGAAAAACTGTTTTTT. Its protein product is CASSQGIGQFGEKLFF.

CDR3 residues: CAWRDGSYADTQYF. The CDR3 DNA reads TGTGCCTGGAGGGACGGATCTTACGCAGATACGCAGTATTTT. V is TRBV30 and J is TRBJ2-3; D is unclear. Looked up from germline, CDR1 is GTSNPN and CDR2 is SVGIG (reference sequence). Trimming removed 3 bases from V and 4 bases from J, with 14 bases in between. The CDR3 runs to 14 residues. Using reference TRBV30 and TRBJ2-3 for the parts outside the CDR3, the full variable domain is SQTIHQWPATLVQPVGSPLSLECTVEGTSNPNLYWYRQAAGRGLQLLFYSVGIGQISSEVPQNLSASRPQDRQFILSSKKLLLSDSGFYLCAWRDGSYADTQYFGPGTRLTVL.

Ten or more counts support this clonotype. V gene TRBV9 combines with J gene TRBJ2-3, with 7 bases lining up with TRBD1. The CDR3 has 16 residues. Germline CDR1 is SGDLS and CDR2 is YYNGEE. V lost 3 bases and J lost 6; bases outside the gene matches: 13. CDR3 nucleotides: TGTGCCAGCAGCGACTACGGATCGACAGGGTTTGATACGCAGTATTTT. Residues: CASSDYGSTGFDTQYF.

This clonotype was recorded many times. This chain connects TRBV6-5 to TRBJ2-3; D perhaps matches TRBD2 (6 bases). Trimming stripped 2 bases from V and 1 base from J, with 13 bases between. The germline CDR1 and CDR2 sequences are MNHEY and SVGAGI. The length of the CDR3 is 16 residues. CDR3 sequence reads: CASSYGFGGGTDTQYF. In DNA, the CDR3 is TGTGCCAGCAGTTACGGGTTCGGGGGAGGCACAGATACGCAGTATTTT.

The rearrangement uses TRBV7-9 and TRBJ2-1; possible D gene TRBD2, 6 bases. Germline CDR1 reads SEHNR; CDR2 reads FQNEAQ (reference sequence). This CDR3 region has 11 residues. V was cut by 1 base and J by 15 bases, with 10 bases left in between. CDR3 protein: CASSLGSSAFF. CDR3 in DNA: TGTGCCAGCAGCTTAGGTTCTAGCGCGTTCTTC.

The chain links TRBV19 to TRBJ2-7, with D maybe TRBD1 (6 bases). The CDR3 contains 15 residues. The germline gives CDR1 LNHDA, CDR2 SQIVND (reference sequence). V was clipped by 2 bases and J by 5 bases, with 16 bases between them. CDR3 in DNA: TGTGCCAGTAGTATAATAGGACAGTCTATGAACGAGCAGTACTTC. Translation: CASSIIGQSMNEQYF.

This clonotype has more than one count but fewer than ten. V is TRBV9 and J is TRBJ2-7; possibly TRBD1 for D (5 bases). Germline-derived CDR1 and CDR2 are SGDLS and YYNGEE. The CDR3 is 15 residues long. Trimming cost V 0 bases and J 2 bases, with 12 bases left between them. Here the CDR3 DNA reads TGTGCCAGCAGCGTAGCGCCAGACAGTACCTACGAGCAGTACTTC. Translation: CASSVAPDSTYEQYF.

A remark on this clonotype: The conserved phenylalanine or tryptophan is not found at the CDR3 terminus, so this likely reflects a read error. The rearrangement joins TRBV4-3 to TRBJ2-7; a possible D gene is TRBD1 (5 bases). The CDR3 extends over 14 amino acids. Trimming removed 0 bases from V and 2 bases from J, with 8 bases in between. Germline CDR1 reads LGHNA; CDR2 reads YSLEER. CDR3 sequence (DNA): TGCGCCAGCAGCCAAGAAACAGGTACCTACGAGCAGTACTCC. Protein sequence: CASSQETGTYEQYS.

This clonotype was counted ten times or more. V usage is TRBV23-1 and J usage is TRBJ2-3; 8 bases align to TRBD2. TRBV23-1 is annotated as an ORF whose role is uncertain. CDR3 length equals 16 residues. V was pared by 3 bases and J by 2 bases, with 7 bases of the junction left unmatched. CDR3 loop: CASSHNTSGNTDTQYF. CDR3 nucleotides: TGCGCCAGCAGTCATAATACTAGCGGAAACACAGATACGCAGTATTTT.

Ten or more counts support this clonotype. The chain links TRBV14 to TRBJ2-3, with a possible D match to TRBD2 (5 bases). The CDR3 is made up of 20 amino acids. V was shortened by 1 base and J by 1 base, with 24 bases between the two germline ends. The germline CDR1 and CDR2 sequences are SGHDN and FVKESK. The CDR3, as DNA: TGTGCCAGCAGCCAAGTGGGTAGCGAGAACTCGGTTTGGGGCACAGATACGCAGTATTTT. Its translation: CASSQVGSENSVWGTDTQYF.

A word on this clonotype: This clone may be a read error of a much larger clone one base away. This rearrangement joins TRBV29-1 to TRBJ2-7, with D possibly matching TRBD2 (5 bases). CDR1 and CDR2 (germline): SQVTM, ANQGSEA. Trimming removed 4 bases at V and 0 bases at J, with 13 bases between. This CDR3 region has 14 residues. The CDR3 DNA follows: TGCAGCGTTGTAGAGCGGCGGAACTCCTACGAGCAGTACTTC. Encoded protein: CSVVERRNSYEQYF.

This clonotype was detected ten times or more. The genes are TRBV5-1 and TRBJ1-1; D is perhaps TRBD1 (5 bases). Germline values: CDR1 SGHRS, CDR2 YFSETQ. Trimming stripped 6 bases from V and 1 base from J, with 16 bases between. The CDR3 covers 15 residues. CDR3 sequence: CASTRTGGSNTEAFF. DNA of the CDR3: TGCGCCAGCACCCGAACTGGGGGATCGAACACTGAAGCTTTCTTT.

The J gene is TRBJ2-1, the V gene TRBV20-1; 11 nucleotides agree with TRBD2. V trimming: 4 bases; J trimming: 5 bases; junction bases outside the gene matches: 4. Germline V CDR1 and CDR2: DFQATT, SNEGSKA (reference sequence). This CDR3 region has 14 residues. The DNA of the CDR3 is TGCAGTGCTAAGGGACTAGCGGATAACAATGAGCAGTTCTTC. As protein: CSAKGLADNNEQFF.

This clonotype appeared many times. The chain carries TRBV29-1 and TRBJ2-3, with 7 bases matching TRBD1. The CDR3 covers 14 residues. The germline CDR1 and CDR2 sequences are SQVTM and ANQGSEA. The J segment lost 0 bases and the V segment lost 4 bases, leaving 4 bases of the junction unmatched. CDR3 region: CSVATGESTDTQYF. The CDR3 nucleotides are TGCAGCGTTGCAACAGGGGAAAGCACAGATACGCAGTATTTT.

There are many counts of this clonotype. Here the CDR3 DNA reads TGCAGCGTTGAAGTAGGAGGGGCCCGTAATGAAAAACTGTTTTTT. This translates into CSVEVGGARNEKLFF. The rearrangement links TRBV29-1 to TRBJ1-4; a possible D gene is TRBD1 (5 bases). With 1 base removed from V and 4 bases from J, the gap between germline ends came to 13 bases. The germline CDR1 and CDR2 sequences are SQVTM and ANQGSEA. The CDR3 spans 15 residues.

In regard to this clonotype: A single base separates this from a much larger clone, so it may be a read error. V is TRBV20-1 and J is TRBJ2-7; D remains unclear. CDR1 and CDR2 from the germline V gene are DFQATT and SNEGSKA (reference sequence). V was clipped by 0 bases and J by 3 bases, with 12 bases between them. CDR3 length: 14 amino acids. The CDR3 DNA reads TGCAGTGCTAGAGATGAGGCAGCGCTCTACGAGCAGTACTTC. This gives the protein CSARDEAALYEQYF.

This clonotype was found many times. J is TRBJ1-1 and V is TRBV10-3; weak D call: TRBD1 (6 bases). The germline CDR1 and CDR2 sequences are ENHRY and SYGVKD. This CDR3 spans 14 amino acids. V lost 5 bases and J lost 1, with 11 bases in between. CDR3 nucleotide sequence: TGTGCCATCAGTTCAGGGGATCCGAACACTGAAGCTTTCTTT. Its translation: CAISSGDPNTEAFF.

J is TRBJ2-7 and V is TRBV6-2 or TRBV6-3; TRBD2 aligns across 11 bases. From germline, CDR1 is MNHEY and CDR2 SVGEGT. The CDR3 sequence is 18 residues long. With 2 bases clipped from V and 2 bases from J, the junction kept 11 bases outside the gene matches. The CDR3 here is CASSYDRGRLAGPYEQYF. Here the CDR3 DNA reads TGTGCCAGCAGTTACGACAGAGGGAGACTAGCGGGACCCTACGAGCAGTACTTC.

The chain employs TRBV27 and TRBJ2-7; weak D call: TRBD1 (5 bases). Trimming pared 4 bases from V and 3 bases from J, leaving 16 bases between. Germline values: CDR1 MNHEY, CDR2 SMNVEV (reference sequence). The CDR3 is 15 residues long. CDR3 coding DNA: TGTGCCAGCAGTTCTCCGGACAACAGATACTACGAGCAGTACTTC. The encoded protein is CASSSPDNRYYEQYF.

On this clonotype itself: This may come from a read error, since a much larger clone is one base off. The rearrangement uses TRBV4-1 and TRBJ1-2, with D maybe TRBD1 (5 bases). Germline V gene data show CDR1 as MGHRA and CDR2 as YSYEKL. V lost 0 bases and J lost 4, with 12 bases in between. The CDR3 sequence is 15 residues long. The CDR3 protein is CASSQDAETVYGYTF. The DNA of the CDR3 is TGCGCCAGCAGCCAAGATGCCGAGACAGTCTATGGCTACACCTTC.

Many counts were recorded for this clonotype. This chain links TRBV27 with TRBJ1-5; no reliable D call. The V gene lost 1 base and the J gene lost 0 bases, with 10 bases spanning the gap. Germline CDR1 and CDR2: MNHEY and SMNVEV (reference sequence). The CDR3 runs to 16 residues. CDR3: CASSLFSADSNQPQHF. As DNA, the CDR3 is TGTGCCAGCAGTTTATTCTCGGCAGATAGCAATCAGCCCCAGCATTTT.

This clonotype has at least ten counts. This chain joins TRBV6-1 and TRBJ2-7; 8 bases are shared with TRBD1. Trimming removed 5 bases from V and 5 bases from J; junction bases left unmatched: 11. Germline CDR1 MNHNS, CDR2 SASEGT. The CDR3 runs to 15 residues. The CDR3 DNA follows: TGTGCCAGCAGTCAAGACAGGGGTGCCGTGGACGAGCAGTACTTC. Translating gives CASSQDRGAVDEQYF.

The chain couples TRBV20-1 to TRBJ2-7; D not resolved. Deletions cut 0 bases from V and 4 bases from J, with 13 bases between. Germline CDR1 is DFQATT and CDR2 is SNEGSKA (reference sequence). The CDR3 is made up of 14 amino acids. CDR3: CSARDLLAGYEQYF. For the CDR3, the DNA is TGCAGTGCTAGAGATCTCTTAGCTGGGTACGAGCAGTACTTC.

Many counts were recorded for this clonotype. The genes are TRBV11-2 and TRBJ1-1; D remains ambiguous. Per the germline V gene, CDR1 is SGHAT and CDR2 is FQNNGV. CDR3 length equals 15 residues. V was cut by 0 bases and J by 0 bases, with 8 bases left in between. The CDR3 nucleotides are TGTGCCAGCAGCTTAGAGATGACCTTGAACACTGAAGCTTTCTTT. Its protein product is CASSLEMTLNTEAFF.

Details on this clonotype: Given a much more abundant clone one base away, this may be a read error. The rearrangement links TRBV4-2 to TRBJ1-3; D unclear. Germline CDR1 is LGHNA and CDR2 is YNFKEQ. The CDR3 is made up of 14 amino acids. Trimming cost V 2 bases and J 0 bases, with 5 bases left between them. The CDR3 protein is CASSQRPSGNTIYF. The CDR3, as DNA: TGTGCCAGCAGCCAACGACCCTCTGGAAACACCATATATTTT.

As for this clonotype: A much larger clonotype is one base distant, so this may be a read error. Because it lacks the conserved phenylalanine or tryptophan at the end, this CDR3 is likely a read error. CDR3 nucleotide sequence: TGTGCCAGCAGCCCTAGGACAGGGGGCAATGGGGAGCAGTACTCC. It is translated as CASSPRTGGNGEQYS. V and J are TRBV7-9 and TRBJ2-7; TRBD1 matches at 11 bases. The trim removed 5 bases at V and 7 bases at J, leaving 10 bases unmatched. There are 15 residues in the CDR3. Germline CDR1 and CDR2: SEHNR and FQNEAQ (reference sequence).